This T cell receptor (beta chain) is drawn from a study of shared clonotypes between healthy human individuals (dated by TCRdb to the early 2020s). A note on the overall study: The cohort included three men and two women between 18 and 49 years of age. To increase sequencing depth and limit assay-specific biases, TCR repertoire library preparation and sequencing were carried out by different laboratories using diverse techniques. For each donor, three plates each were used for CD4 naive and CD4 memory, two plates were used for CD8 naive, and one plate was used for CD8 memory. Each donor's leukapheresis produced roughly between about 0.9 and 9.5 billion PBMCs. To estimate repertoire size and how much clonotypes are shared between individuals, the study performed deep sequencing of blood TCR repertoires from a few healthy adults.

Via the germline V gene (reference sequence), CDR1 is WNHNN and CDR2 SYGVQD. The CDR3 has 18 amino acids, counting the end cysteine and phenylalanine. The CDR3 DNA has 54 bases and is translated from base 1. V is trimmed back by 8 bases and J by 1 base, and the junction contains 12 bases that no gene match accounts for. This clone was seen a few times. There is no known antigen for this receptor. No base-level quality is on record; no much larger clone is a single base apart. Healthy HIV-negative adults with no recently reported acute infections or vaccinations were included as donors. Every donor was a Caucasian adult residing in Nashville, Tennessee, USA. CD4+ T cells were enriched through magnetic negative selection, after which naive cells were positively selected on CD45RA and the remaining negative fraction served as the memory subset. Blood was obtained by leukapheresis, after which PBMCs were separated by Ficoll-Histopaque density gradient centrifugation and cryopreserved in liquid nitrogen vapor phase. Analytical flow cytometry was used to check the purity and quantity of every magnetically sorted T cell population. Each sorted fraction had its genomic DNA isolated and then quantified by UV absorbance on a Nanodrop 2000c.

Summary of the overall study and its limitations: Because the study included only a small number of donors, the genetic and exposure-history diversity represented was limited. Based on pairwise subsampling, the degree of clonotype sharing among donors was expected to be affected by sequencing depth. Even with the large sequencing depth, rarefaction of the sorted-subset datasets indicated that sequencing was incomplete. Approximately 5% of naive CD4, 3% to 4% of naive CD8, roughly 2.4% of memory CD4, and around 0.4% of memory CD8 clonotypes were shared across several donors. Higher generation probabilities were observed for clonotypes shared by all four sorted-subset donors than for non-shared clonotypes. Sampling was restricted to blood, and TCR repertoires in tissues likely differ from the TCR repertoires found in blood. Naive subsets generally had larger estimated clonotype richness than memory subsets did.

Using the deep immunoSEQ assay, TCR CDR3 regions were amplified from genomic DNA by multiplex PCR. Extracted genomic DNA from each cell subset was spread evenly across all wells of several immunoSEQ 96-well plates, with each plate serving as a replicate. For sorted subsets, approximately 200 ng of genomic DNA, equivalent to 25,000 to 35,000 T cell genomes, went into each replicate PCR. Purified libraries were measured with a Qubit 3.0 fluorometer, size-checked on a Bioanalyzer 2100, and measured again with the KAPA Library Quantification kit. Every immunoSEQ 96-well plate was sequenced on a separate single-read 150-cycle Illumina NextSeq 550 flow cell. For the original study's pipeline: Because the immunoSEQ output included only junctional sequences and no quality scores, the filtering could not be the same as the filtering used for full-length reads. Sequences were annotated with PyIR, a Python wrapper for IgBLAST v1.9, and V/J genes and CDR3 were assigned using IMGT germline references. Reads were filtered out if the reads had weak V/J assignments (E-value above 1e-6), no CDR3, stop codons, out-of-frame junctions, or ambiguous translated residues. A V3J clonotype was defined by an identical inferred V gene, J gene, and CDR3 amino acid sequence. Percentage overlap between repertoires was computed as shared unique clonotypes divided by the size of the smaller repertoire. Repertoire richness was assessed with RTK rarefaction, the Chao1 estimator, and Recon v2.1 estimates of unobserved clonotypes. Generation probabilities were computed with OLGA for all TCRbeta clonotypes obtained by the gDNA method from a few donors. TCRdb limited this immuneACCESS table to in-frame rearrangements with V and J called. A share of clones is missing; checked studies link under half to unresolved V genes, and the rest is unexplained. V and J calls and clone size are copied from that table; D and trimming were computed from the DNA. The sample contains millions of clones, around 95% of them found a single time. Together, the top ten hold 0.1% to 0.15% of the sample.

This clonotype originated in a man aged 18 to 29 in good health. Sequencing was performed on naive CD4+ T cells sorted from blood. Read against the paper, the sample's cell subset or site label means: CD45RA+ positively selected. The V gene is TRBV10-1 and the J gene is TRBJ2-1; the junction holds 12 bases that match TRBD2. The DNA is TGCGCCAGCTCGTCTGGGCTAGCGGGAGGGATATCCTACAATGAGCAGTTCTTC. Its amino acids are CASSSGLAGGISYNEQFF.